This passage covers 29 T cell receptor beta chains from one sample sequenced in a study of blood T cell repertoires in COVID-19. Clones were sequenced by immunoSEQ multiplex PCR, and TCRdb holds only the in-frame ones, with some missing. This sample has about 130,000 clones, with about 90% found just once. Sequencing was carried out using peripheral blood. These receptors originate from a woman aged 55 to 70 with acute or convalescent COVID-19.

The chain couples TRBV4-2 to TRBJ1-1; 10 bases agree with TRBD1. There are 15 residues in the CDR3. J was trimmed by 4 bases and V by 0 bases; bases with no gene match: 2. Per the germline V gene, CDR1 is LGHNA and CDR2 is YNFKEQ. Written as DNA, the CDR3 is TGTGCCAGCAGCCAAGAAGGGACAGGGGCCACTGAAGCTTTCTTT. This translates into CASSQEGTGATEAFF.

The CDR3 nucleotides read TGTGCCAGCAACCTTGGGCAGGCGGGGGGTCAGCCCCAGCATTTT. This codes for CASNLGQAGGQPQHF. The V and J genes are TRBV2 and TRBJ1-5; D perhaps matches TRBD1 (5 bases). V lost 7 bases and J lost 6, with 19 bases in between. The CDR3 sequence is 15 residues long. CDR1 SNHLY and CDR2 FYNNEI come from the germline V gene.

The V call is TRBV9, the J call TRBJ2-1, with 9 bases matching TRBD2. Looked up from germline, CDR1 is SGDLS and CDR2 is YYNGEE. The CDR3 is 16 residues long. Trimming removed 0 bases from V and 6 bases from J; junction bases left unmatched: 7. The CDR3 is CASSVEASGTPNEQFF. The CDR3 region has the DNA TGTGCCAGCAGCGTAGAGGCTAGCGGGACGCCCAATGAGCAGTTCTTC.

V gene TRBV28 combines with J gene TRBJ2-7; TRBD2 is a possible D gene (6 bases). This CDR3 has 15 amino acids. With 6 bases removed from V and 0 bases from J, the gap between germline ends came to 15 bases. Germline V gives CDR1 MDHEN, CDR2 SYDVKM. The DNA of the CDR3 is TGTGCCAGCAGCGTTGGGGACTTGTCCTCCTACGAGCAGTACTTC. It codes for CASSVGDLSSYEQYF.

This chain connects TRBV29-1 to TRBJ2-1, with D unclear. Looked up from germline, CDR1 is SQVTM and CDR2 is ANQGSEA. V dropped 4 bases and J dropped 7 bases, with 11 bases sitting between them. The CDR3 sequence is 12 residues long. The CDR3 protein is CSVGKPSNEQFF. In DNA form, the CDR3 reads TGCAGCGTTGGAAAGCCCTCAAATGAGCAGTTCTTC.

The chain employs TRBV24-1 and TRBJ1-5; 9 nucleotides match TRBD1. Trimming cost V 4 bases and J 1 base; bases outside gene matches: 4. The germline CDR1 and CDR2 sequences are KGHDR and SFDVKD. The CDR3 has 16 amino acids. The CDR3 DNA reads TGTGCCACCAGTGACTCAGACAGGGGGAGCAATCAGCCCCAGCATTTT. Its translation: CATSDSDRGSNQPQHF.

The CDR3: CASSREQGPDEQYF. The CDR3 nucleotides are TGTGCCAGCAGCCGGGAGCAAGGACCTGACGAGCAGTACTTC. The rearrangement joins TRBV9 to TRBJ2-7, with a possible D match to TRBD2 (6 bases). Trimming removed 4 bases at V and 5 bases at J, with 16 bases between. CDR1 SGDLS and CDR2 YYNGEE come from the germline V gene. This CDR3 contains 14 residues.

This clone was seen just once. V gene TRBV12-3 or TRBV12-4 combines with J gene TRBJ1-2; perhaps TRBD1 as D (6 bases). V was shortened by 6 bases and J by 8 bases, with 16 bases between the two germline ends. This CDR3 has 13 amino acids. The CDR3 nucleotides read TGTGCCAGCAGCTCCGGACAGAGGGGGGGCTACACCTTC. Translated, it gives CASSSGQRGGYTF.

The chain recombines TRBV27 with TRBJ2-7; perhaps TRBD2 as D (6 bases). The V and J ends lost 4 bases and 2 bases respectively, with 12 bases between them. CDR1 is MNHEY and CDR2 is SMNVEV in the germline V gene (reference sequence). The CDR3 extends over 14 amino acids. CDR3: CASSSPGLPYEQYF. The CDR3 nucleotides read TGTGCCAGCAGTTCTCCGGGACTTCCCTACGAGCAGTACTTC.

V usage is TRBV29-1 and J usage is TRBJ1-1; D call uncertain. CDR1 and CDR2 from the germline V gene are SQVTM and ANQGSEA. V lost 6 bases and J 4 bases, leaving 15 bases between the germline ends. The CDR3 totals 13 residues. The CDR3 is CSVGLFTGTEAFF. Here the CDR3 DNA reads TGCAGCGTCGGCCTGTTTACGGGCACTGAAGCTTTCTTT.

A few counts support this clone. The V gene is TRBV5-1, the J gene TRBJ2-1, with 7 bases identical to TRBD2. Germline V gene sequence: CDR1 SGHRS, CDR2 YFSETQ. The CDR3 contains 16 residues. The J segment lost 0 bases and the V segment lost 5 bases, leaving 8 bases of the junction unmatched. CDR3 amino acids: CASRLIAGSSYNEQFF. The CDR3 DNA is TGCGCCAGCAGATTAATAGCGGGTAGCTCCTACAATGAGCAGTTCTTC.

In DNA form, the CDR3 reads TGTGCCAGCAGCTCACGGTTAGCTAACTATGGCTACACCTTC. Protein product: CASSSRLANYGYTF. The rearrangement links TRBV11-1 to TRBJ1-2; D unresolved. With 4 bases removed from V and 0 bases from J, the gap between germline ends came to 9 bases. CDR3 length: 14 amino acids. From germline, CDR1 is SGHAT and CDR2 FQDESV (reference sequence). The full variable domain, in which reference TRBV11-1 and TRBJ1-2 provide the parts outside the CDR3, is EAEVAQSPRYKITEKSQAVAFWCDPISGHATLYWYRQILGQGPELLVQFQDESVVDDSQLPKDRFSAERLKGVDSTLKIQPAELGDSAMYLCASSSRLANYGYTFGSGTRLTVV.

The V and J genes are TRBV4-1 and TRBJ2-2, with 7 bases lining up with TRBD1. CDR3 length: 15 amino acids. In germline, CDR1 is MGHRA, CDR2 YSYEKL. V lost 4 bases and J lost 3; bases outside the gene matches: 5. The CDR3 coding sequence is TGCGCCAGCAGCCCCAGGGACAGCGACACCGGGGAGCTGTTTTTT. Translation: CASSPRDSDTGELFF.

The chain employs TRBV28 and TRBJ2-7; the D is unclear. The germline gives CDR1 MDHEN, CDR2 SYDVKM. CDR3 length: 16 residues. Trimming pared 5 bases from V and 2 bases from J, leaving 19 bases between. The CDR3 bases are TGTGCCAGCAGTGGGCTTGCCTCGTCAGTTACCTACGAGCAGTACTTC. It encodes CASSGLASSVTYEQYF.

The CDR3 reads CASRRDRTAGNTIYF. The CDR3 coding sequence is TGTGCCAGCCGCCGGGATCGGACAGCTGGAAACACCATATATTTT. The chain employs TRBV2 and TRBJ1-3; D perhaps matches TRBD1 (6 bases). The V and J ends lost 8 bases and 2 bases respectively, with 16 bases between them. The CDR3 sequence is 15 residues long. Germline CDR1 reads SNHLY; CDR2 reads FYNNEI.

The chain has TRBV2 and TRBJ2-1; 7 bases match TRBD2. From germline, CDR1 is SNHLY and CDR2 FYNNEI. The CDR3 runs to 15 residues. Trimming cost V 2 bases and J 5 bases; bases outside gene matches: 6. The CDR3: CASSEPGGSHNEQFF. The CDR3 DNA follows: TGTGCCAGCAGTGAACCGGGCGGGAGCCACAATGAGCAGTTCTTC. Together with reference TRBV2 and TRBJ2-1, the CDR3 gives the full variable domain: EPEVTQTPSHQVTQMGQEVILRCVPISNHLYFYWYRQILGQKVEFLVSFYNNEISEKSEIFDDQFSVERPDGSNFTLKIRSTKLEDSAMYFCASSEPGGSHNEQFFGPGTRLTVL.

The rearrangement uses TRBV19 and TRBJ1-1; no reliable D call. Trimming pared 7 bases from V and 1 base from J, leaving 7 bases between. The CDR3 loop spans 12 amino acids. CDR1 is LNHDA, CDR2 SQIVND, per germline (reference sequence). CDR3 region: CASKRQNTEAFF. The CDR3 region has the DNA TGTGCCAGTAAGCGGCAGAACACTGAAGCTTTCTTT.

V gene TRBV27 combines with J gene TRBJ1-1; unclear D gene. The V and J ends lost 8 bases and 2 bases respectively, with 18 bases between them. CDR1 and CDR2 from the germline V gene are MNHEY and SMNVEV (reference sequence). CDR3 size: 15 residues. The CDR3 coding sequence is TGTGCCAGCGGCGGAGACCCGGGAAGAAACACTGAAGCTTTCTTT. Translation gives CASGGDPGRNTEAFF.

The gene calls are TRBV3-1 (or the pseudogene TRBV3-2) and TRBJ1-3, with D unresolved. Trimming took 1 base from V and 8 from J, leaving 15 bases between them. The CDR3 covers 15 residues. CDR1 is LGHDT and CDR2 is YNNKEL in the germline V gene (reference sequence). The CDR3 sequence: CASSQVLLREDTIYF. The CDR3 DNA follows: TGTGCCAGCAGCCAAGTGCTACTGCGCGAGGACACCATATATTTT.

CDR3 residues: CASSERDDRGNEQFF. In DNA, the CDR3 is TGTGCCAGCAGTGAAAGGGACGACAGGGGGAACGAGCAGTTCTTC. The J gene is TRBJ2-1, the V gene TRBV6-1; 9 bases fit TRBD1. CDR1 and CDR2 (germline): MNHNS, SASEGT. Trimming took 2 bases from V and 10 from J; bases not matched to a gene: 9. CDR3 length equals 15 residues.

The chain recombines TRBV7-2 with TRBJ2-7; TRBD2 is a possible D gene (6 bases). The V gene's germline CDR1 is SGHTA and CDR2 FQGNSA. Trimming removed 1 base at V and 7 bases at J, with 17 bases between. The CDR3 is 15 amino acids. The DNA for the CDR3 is TGTGCCAGCAGCTTAGGTTGGGGGGTTTCGGGTGAGCAGTACTTC. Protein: CASSLGWGVSGEQYF.

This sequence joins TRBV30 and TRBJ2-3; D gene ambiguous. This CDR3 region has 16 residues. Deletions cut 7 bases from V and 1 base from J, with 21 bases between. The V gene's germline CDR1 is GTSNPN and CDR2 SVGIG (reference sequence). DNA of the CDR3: TGTGCCTCAACCCCCTTTAGCACGTTAGGCACAGATACGCAGTATTTT. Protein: CASTPFSTLGTDTQYF.

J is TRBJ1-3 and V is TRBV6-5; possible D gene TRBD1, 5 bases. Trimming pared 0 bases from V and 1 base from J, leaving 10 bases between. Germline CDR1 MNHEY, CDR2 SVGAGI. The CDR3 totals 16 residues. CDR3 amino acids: CASSYSAAGSGNTIYF. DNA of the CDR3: TGTGCCAGCAGTTACTCGGCCGCAGGGTCTGGAAACACCATATATTTT.

This CDR3 reads CASSFGLRSSANYGYTF. CDR3 coding DNA: TGTGCCAGCAGTTTTGGTCTTCGTTCTTCAGCTAACTATGGCTACACCTTC. The chain has TRBV28 and TRBJ1-2; D is ambiguous. This CDR3 spans 17 amino acids. CDR1 and CDR2 (germline): MDHEN, SYDVKM. V lost 3 bases, J lost 0 bases, and 17 bases lay in between.

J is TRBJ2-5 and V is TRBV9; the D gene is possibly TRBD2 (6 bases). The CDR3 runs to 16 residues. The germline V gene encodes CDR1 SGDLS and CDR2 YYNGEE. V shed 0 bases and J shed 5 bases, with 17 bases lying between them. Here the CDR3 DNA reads TGTGCCAGCAGCGTAGCTGGGGGAGGAGGTTCCGAGACCCAGTACTTC. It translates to CASSVAGGGGSETQYF.

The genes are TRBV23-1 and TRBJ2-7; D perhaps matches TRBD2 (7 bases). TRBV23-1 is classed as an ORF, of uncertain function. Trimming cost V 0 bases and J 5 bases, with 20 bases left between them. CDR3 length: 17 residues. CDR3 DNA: TGCGCCAGCAGTCAATCGGGGCGGGGGCGCGTTACTAACGAGCAGTACGTC. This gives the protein CASSQSGRGRVTNEQYV.

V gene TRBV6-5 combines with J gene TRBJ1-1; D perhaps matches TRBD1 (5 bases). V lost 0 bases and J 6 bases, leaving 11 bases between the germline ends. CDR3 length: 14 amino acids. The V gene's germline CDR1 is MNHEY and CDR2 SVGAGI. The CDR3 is CASSYSTPRAEAFF. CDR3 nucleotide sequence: TGTGCCAGCAGTTACTCGACACCCAGGGCTGAAGCTTTCTTT.

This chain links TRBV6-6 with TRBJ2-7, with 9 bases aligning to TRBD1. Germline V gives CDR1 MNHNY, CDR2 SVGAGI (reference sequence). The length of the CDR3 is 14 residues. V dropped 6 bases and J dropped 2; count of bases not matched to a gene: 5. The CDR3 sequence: CASRVQGATYEQYF. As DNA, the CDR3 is TGTGCCAGCAGGGTACAGGGGGCGACCTACGAGCAGTACTTC.

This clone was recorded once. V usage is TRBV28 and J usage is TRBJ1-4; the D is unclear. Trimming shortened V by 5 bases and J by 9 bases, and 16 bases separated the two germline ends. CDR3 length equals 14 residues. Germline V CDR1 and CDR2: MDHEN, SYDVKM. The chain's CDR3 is CASSPPGPGKKLFF. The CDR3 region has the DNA TGTGCCAGCAGTCCCCCTGGGCCGGGGAAAAAACTGTTTTTT.